A single sample gave rise to the 5 T cell receptor beta chains below, sequenced in a study of cytotoxic CD8 clonotypes in ibrutinib-treated CLL. Sequencing was performed with immunoSEQ multiplex PCR; in TCRdb, only in-frame clones are kept and a portion is missing. Among some 120,000 clones listed, approximately 80% were seen once. This material consisted of PBMCs, taken after 24 months of ibrutinib treatment. These receptors came from a human donor with chronic lymphocytic leukemia.

V is TRBV6-5 and J is TRBJ1-2; no reliable D call. This CDR3 is built from 15 residues. The V end was cut by 0 bases, the J end by 4 bases, with 12 bases between. CDR1 is MNHEY, CDR2 SVGAGI, per germline. Here the CDR3 reads CASSYSGRGGYGYTF. The CDR3 DNA reads as TGTGCCAGCAGTTACTCGGGTCGAGGAGGCTATGGCTACACCTTC.

The chain recombines TRBV6-6 with TRBJ2-2, with no clear D. CDR1 is MNHNY and CDR2 is SVGAGI in the germline V gene (reference sequence). The V gene lost 5 bases and the J gene lost 1 base, with 14 bases spanning the gap. The CDR3 sequence is 16 residues long. Written as DNA, the CDR3 is TGTGCCAGCAGTCATCAAAGGGATCAGAACACCGGGGAGCTGTTTTTT. Its protein is CASSHQRDQNTGELFF.

This clone was observed a few times. This chain joins TRBV5-4 and TRBJ1-1; D ambiguous. Germline-derived CDR1 and CDR2 are SGHNT and YYREEE (reference sequence). CDR3 length equals 13 residues. Trimming took off 7 bases at V and 2 bases at J, with 12 bases between the two ends. The CDR3 loop is CASHQDRNTEAFF. Here the CDR3 DNA reads TGTGCCAGCCACCAGGACCGAAACACTGAAGCTTTCTTT.

The chain combines TRBV7-2 with TRBJ2-5; 11 bases match TRBD2. There are 15 residues in the CDR3. The V segment lost 2 bases and the J segment 4 bases; nucleotides outside the gene matches: 3. The germline V gene has CDR1 SGHTA and CDR2 FQGNSA. The CDR3 sequence is CASSLTSGGGETQYF. Written as DNA, the CDR3 is TGTGCCAGCAGCTTAACTAGCGGGGGTGGAGAGACCCAGTACTTC.

In its sample, this clone was seen a few times. The rearrangement uses TRBV5-1 and TRBJ1-1; D uncertain. Trimming left V 4 bases short and J 4 bases short, with 8 bases between. The germline V gene has CDR1 SGHRS and CDR2 YFSETQ. The CDR3 covers 12 residues. CDR3: CASSPTGTEAFF. The CDR3 DNA reads TGCGCCAGCAGCCCAACCGGCACTGAAGCTTTCTTT.